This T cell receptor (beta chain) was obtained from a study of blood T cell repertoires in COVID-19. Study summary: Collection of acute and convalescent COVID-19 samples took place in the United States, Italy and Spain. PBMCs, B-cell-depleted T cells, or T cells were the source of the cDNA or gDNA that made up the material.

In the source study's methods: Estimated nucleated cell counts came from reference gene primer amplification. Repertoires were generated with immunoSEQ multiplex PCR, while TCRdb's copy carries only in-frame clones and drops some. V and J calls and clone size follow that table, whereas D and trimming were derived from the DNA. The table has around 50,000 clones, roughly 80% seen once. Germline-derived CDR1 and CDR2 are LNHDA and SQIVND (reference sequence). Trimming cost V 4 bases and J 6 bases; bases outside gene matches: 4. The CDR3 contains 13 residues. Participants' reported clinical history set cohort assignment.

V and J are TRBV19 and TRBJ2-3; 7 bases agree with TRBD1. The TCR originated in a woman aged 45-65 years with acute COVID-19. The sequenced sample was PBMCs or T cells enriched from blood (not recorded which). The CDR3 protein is CASSKLQGDTQYF. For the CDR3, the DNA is TGTGCCAGTAGTAAACTACAGGGGGATACGCAGTATTTT.